This note documents a single T cell receptor (beta chain) sequence. The data originate from a study of blood T cell repertoires in COVID-19. Across the whole study: Sources were T cells, B-cell-depleted T cells, or PBMCs; the material itself was cDNA or gDNA.

Germline CDR1 is KGHSH and CDR2 is LQKENI. V was pared by 6 bases and J by 3 bases, with 10 bases of the junction left unmatched. This CDR3 has 15 amino acids. Sequenced by immunoSEQ multiplex PCR; TCRdb stores in-frame clones only, minus some. The data contain under 20,000 clones, about 88% of them singletons. Material: peripheral blood. The rearrangement uses TRBV18 and TRBJ2-7; TRBD1 matches at 8 bases. This TCR derives from a human donor with active COVID-19. The donor label of this sample is uncertain. The CDR3 nucleotides are TGTGCCAGCTCGGACCGGGACAGGAACCGCTACGAGCAGTACTTC. Translation: CASSDRDRNRYEQYF.